This entry describes one TCR beta chain. The read ends 3 residues shy of where the CDR3 ends; the end is completed using the germline J gene. Method: immunoSEQ multiplex PCR; TCRdb's copy keeps in-frame clones and lacks some. The listing records approximately 50,000 clones. These data belong to a study of Tregs in tolerant kidney transplant recipients. The germline V gene encodes CDR1 LNHDA and CDR2 SQIVND (reference sequence). The CDR3 extends over 17 amino acids. V lost 2 bases to trimming and J lost 0 bases; unmatched junction nucleotides: 8. The material sequenced was CD4+ T cells from blood, taken before the transplant. The TCR originated in a human donor who received a combined kidney and bone marrow transplant. V is TRBV19 and J is TRBJ1-2; 8 bases align to TRBD1. CDR3 DNA (partial): TGTGCCAGTAGTATAAGGCGGACAGGGCGTACTAACTATGGC. This translates into CASSIRRTGRTNYG. The entire CDR3 protein reads CASSIRRTGRTNYGYTF.